This T cell receptor (beta chain) was sequenced for a study of blood T cell repertoires in COVID-19. V was clipped by 4 bases and J by 8 bases; unmatched bases: 9. Germline V gene sequence: CDR1 SGHKS, CDR2 YYEKEE (reference sequence). This CDR3 comprises 15 residues. Some clones are missing from TCRdb's copy, which holds only in-frame ones; the method was immunoSEQ multiplex PCR. The sample comprises about 200,000 clones, roughly nine tenths of which are singletons, and 0.75% to 0.9% rests with the top ten. The chain is built from TRBV5-5 and TRBJ1-6; TRBD1 aligns across 7 bases. The sample was peripheral blood. This clonotype was obtained from a woman between 65 and 79 years old with acute or convalescent COVID-19. The CDR3 DNA sequence: TGTGCCAGCAGCCCCCCCGAACAGGGGTATTCACCCCTCCACTTT. This gives the protein CASSPPEQGYSPLHF.